The sample holds many counts of the clone carrying this T cell receptor beta chain. Its specificity is unknown. V lost 2 bases and J lost 5; bases outside the gene matches: 8. The germline gives CDR1 SQVTM, CDR2 ANQGSEA. The CDR3 is made up of 14 amino acids. Preparation of the TCRbeta library involved a method that used unique molecular identifiers. One entry per CDR3 protein, called by TCRdb with MiXCR from the PCR reads. The sample includes 200,000 to 250,000 distinct CDR3 sequences, about a tenth of them seen just once. This specimen belongs to a study of T-cell reconstitution after alpha-beta-depleted transplantation in children. General observations from the study: Several hundred expanded graft clones reportedly supplied alpha-beta T cells about two months after transplant. Certain patients had high TCRbeta diversity at day 60, and it came from recipient T cells and thymic progenitors that survived. By one year post-transplant, T-cell counts and diversity largely arose from T cells that were newly produced.

The sequences come from PBMCs, collected before TCRalphabeta/CD19-depleted stem cell transplant. The genes are TRBV29-1 and TRBJ1-1, with 7 bases lining up with TRBD1. This receptor was obtained from a child in the first two years of life with acute myeloid leukemia, due to receive a stem cell transplant. The CDR3 DNA follows: TGCAGCGTTGAAACCCAACAGGGGTGGACTGAAGCTTTCTTT. Amino acids: CSVETQQGWTEAFF. Full variable domain (remainder filled in from reference TRBV29-1 and TRBJ1-1): SAVISQKPSRDICQRGTSLTIQCQVDSQVTMMFWYRQQPGQSLTLIATANQGSEATYESGFVIDKFPISRPNLTFSTLTVSNMSPEDSSIYLCSVETQQGWTEAFFGQGTRLTVV.